Presented here are 29 T cell receptor beta chains from one specimen sequenced in a study of tissue T cells after allogeneic stem cell transplantation. Clones were sequenced by immunoSEQ multiplex PCR, and TCRdb holds only the in-frame ones, with some missing. The table has just over 25,000 clones, around 90% seen once. The specimen comprised blood, sampled before transplantation. These receptors originate from a male donor aged 60 or over who later had graft-versus-host disease after an allogeneic stem cell transplant.

The chain joins TRBV30 to TRBJ2-1; 7 nucleotides line up with TRBD1. J lost 8 bases, V lost 0 bases, and 10 bases had no gene match. The germline gives CDR1 GTSNPN, CDR2 SVGIG (reference sequence). This CDR3 has 15 amino acids. For the CDR3, the DNA is TGTGCCTGGAGTGTAGGAAACAGGGGCGGAGATGAGCAGTTCTTC. This gives the protein CAWSVGNRGGDEQFF.

The chain employs TRBV5-4 and TRBJ2-5, with 13 bases fitting TRBD2. Germline V gene lookup returns CDR1 SGHNT and CDR2 YYREEE (reference sequence). V lost 4 bases and J lost 1; bases outside the gene matches: 4. This CDR3 contains 16 residues. The CDR3 loop reads CASSPRTSGGQETQYF. The CDR3 nucleotides read TGTGCCAGCAGCCCTCGGACTAGCGGGGGCCAAGAGACCCAGTACTTC.

The chain carries TRBV7-9 and TRBJ2-1, with a weak D call TRBD2 (6 bases). V lost 2 bases to trimming and J lost 4 bases, with 18 bases between them. The CDR3 length is 17 residues. Germline V lookup: CDR1 SEHNR, CDR2 FQNEAQ (reference sequence). The CDR3 DNA sequence: TGTGCCAGCAGCTTATCCGCCGGGGGAGGTTTATACAATGAGCAGTTCTTC. It specifies CASSLSAGGGLYNEQFF.

This clone has a single count. The genes are TRBV6-2 or TRBV6-3 and TRBJ1-1; D remains ambiguous. Germline CDR1 MNHEY, CDR2 SVGEGT. The ends were cut back, 2 bases at V and 8 bases at J, with 6 bases in the middle. The CDR3 sequence is 11 residues long. DNA for the CDR3: TGTGCCAGCAGTTACAGTTTAGAAGCTTTCTTT. This codes for CASSYSLEAFF.

The V gene is TRBV5-4, the J gene TRBJ1-2; D uncertain. Looked up from germline, CDR1 is SGHNT and CDR2 is YYREEE (reference sequence). The V end lost 0 bases, the J end lost 4 bases, and 7 bases lay between the germline ends. The CDR3 length is 13 residues. In nucleotides, the CDR3 is TGTGCCAGCAGCTTGGAGGGAGCCTATGGCTACACCTTC. Its translation: CASSLEGAYGYTF. The complete variable domain, with remaining parts taken from reference TRBV5-4 and TRBJ1-2, reads ETGVTQSPTHLIKTRGQQVTLRCSSQSGHNTVSWYQQALGQGPQFIFQYYREEENGRGNFPPRFSGLQFPNYSSELNVNALELDDSALYLCASSLEGAYGYTFGSGTRLTVV.

This chain uses TRBV7-2 with TRBJ2-1, with unresolved D. The CDR3 runs 14 residues. The germline V and J ends were trimmed by 0 bases and 6 bases, with 9 bases remaining between them. Germline V gives CDR1 SGHTA, CDR2 FQGNSA. CDR3 in DNA: TGTGCCAGCAGCTTAGCGCTAGGATCCAATGAGCAGTTCTTC. Translated: CASSLALGSNEQFF.

V and J are TRBV9 and TRBJ2-7; 7 bases align to TRBD2. The ends lost 3 bases at V and 4 bases at J; junction bases unmatched: 19. This CDR3 has 18 residues. Germline V gives CDR1 SGDLS, CDR2 YYNGEE. In DNA, the CDR3 is TGTGCCAGCAGCGCAGACTCGACTAGCATCGGGCCTCTATACGAGCAGTACTTC. This encodes CASSADSTSIGPLYEQYF.

The CDR3 DNA sequence: TGTGCCAGCATCCTCCTCAGGGGGCCCTACAATGAGCAGTTCTTC. Amino acids: CASILLRGPYNEQFF. The chain uses TRBV6-5 and TRBJ2-1; 8 bases are shared with TRBD1. The CDR3 length is 15 residues. CDR1 is MNHEY, CDR2 SVGAGI, per germline. Losses at the gene ends were 7 bases for V and 2 bases for J; bases not matched to a gene: 7.

The CDR3 bases are TGTGCCAGCTCACCCAACCCGGTCTCACCCCTCCACTTT. Protein product: CASSPNPVSPLHF. The genes are TRBV18 and TRBJ1-6, with D unresolved. V shed 3 bases and J shed 10 bases, with 10 bases lying between them. The length of the CDR3 is 13 residues. Germline-derived CDR1 and CDR2 are KGHSH and LQKENI. Based on the CDR3 plus reference TRBV18 and TRBJ1-6, the full variable domain is NAGVMQNPRHLVRRRGQEARLRCSPMKGHSHVYWYRQLPEEGLKFMVYLQKENIIDESGMPKERFSAEFPKEGPSILRIQQVVRGDSAAYFCASSPNPVSPLHFGNGTRLTVT.

This chain uses TRBV11-3 with TRBJ2-1, with D uncertain. Germline V gene lookup returns CDR1 SGHNT and CDR2 YENEEA. The CDR3 totals 17 residues. The V end was cut by 1 base, the J end by 3 bases, with 16 bases between. The CDR3 here is CASSLGLGSDDYNEQFF. DNA for the CDR3: TGTGCCAGCAGCTTAGGGCTAGGAAGCGACGACTACAATGAGCAGTTCTTC.

This clone was counted a few times. The chain couples TRBV27 to TRBJ1-1; TRBD1 is a possible D gene (5 bases). Germline V gene sequence: CDR1 MNHEY, CDR2 SMNVEV (reference sequence). The CDR3 is 14 amino acids. The V and J ends lost 0 bases and 5 bases respectively, with 10 bases between them. The CDR3 sequence: CASSLSGGGTEAFF. The CDR3, as DNA: TGTGCCAGCAGTTTATCTGGCGGGGGGACTGAAGCTTTCTTT.

The chain carries TRBV5-8 and TRBJ2-3; D call uncertain. With 6 bases removed from V and 5 bases from J, the gap between germline ends came to 16 bases. Germline lookup yields CDR1 SGHTS and CDR2 YDEGEE. The CDR3 spans 14 residues. This CDR3 reads CASTFMGFGDTQYF. The DNA of the CDR3 is TGTGCCAGCACCTTCATGGGGTTTGGAGATACGCAGTATTTT.

The chain is built from TRBV18 and TRBJ1-1; D gene uncertain. V was clipped by 6 bases and J by 4 bases, with 9 bases between them. There are 12 residues in the CDR3. The V gene's germline CDR1 is KGHSH and CDR2 LQKENI. CDR3 sequence (DNA): TGTGCCAGCTCGTCCCTAGGCACTGAAGCTTTCTTT. Translation: CASSSLGTEAFF. Complete variable domain (other parts from reference TRBV18 and TRBJ1-1): NAGVMQNPRHLVRRRGQEARLRCSPMKGHSHVYWYRQLPEEGLKFMVYLQKENIIDESGMPKERFSAEFPKEGPSILRIQQVVRGDSAAYFCASSSLGTEAFFGQGTRLTVV.

The V call is TRBV27, the J call TRBJ2-1, with D perhaps matching TRBD1 or TRBD2 (5 bases each). The CDR3 extends over 17 amino acids. Germline-derived CDR1 and CDR2 are MNHEY and SMNVEV (reference sequence). Trimming removed 5 bases at V and 5 bases at J, with 22 bases between. The CDR3 region is CASSPTFVWVGDNEQFF. CDR3 DNA sequence: TGTGCCAGCAGTCCGACGTTCGTTTGGGTGGGGGACAATGAGCAGTTCTTC.

The CDR3 nucleotides read TGCGCCAGCAGCCAAGGGGACTATCAGTCCCAGTACTTC. Translating gives CASSQGDYQSQYF. The chain links TRBV4-1 to TRBJ2-5; 7 bases match TRBD2. CDR1 is MGHRA, CDR2 YSYEKL, per germline. This CDR3 spans 13 amino acids. V dropped 1 base and J dropped 9; count of bases not matched to a gene: 5.

V and J are TRBV5-6 and TRBJ1-1; D uncertain. CDR3 length: 13 amino acids. Germline assignment: CDR1 SGHDT and CDR2 YYEEEE. Trimming cost V 1 base and J 4 bases, with 8 bases left between them. The CDR3 reads CASSLLPVTEAFF. CDR3 coding DNA: TGTGCCAGCAGCTTGTTGCCAGTCACTGAAGCTTTCTTT.

The chain is built from TRBV6-5 and TRBJ1-2; no definite D call. CDR3 length equals 14 residues. CDR1 is MNHEY and CDR2 is SVGAGI in the germline V gene. With 0 bases removed from V and 4 bases from J, the gap between germline ends came to 9 bases. The chain's CDR3 is CASSYSASLYGYTF. DNA of the CDR3: TGTGCCAGCAGTTACTCGGCTTCCCTCTATGGCTACACCTTC.

This sequence joins TRBV5-1 and TRBJ2-2, with 12 nucleotides matching TRBD2. With V trimmed by 4 bases and J by 4 bases, 5 bases remained unmatched. The germline V gene encodes CDR1 SGHRS and CDR2 YFSETQ. The CDR3 length is 16 residues. Written as DNA, the CDR3 is TGCGCCAGCAGCCCGAGGACTAGCGGGATCACCGGGGAGCTGTTTTTT. It translates to CASSPRTSGITGELFF.

This chain links TRBV5-4 with TRBJ2-2, with D unclear. The V gene's germline CDR1 is SGHNT and CDR2 YYREEE (reference sequence). V was cut by 1 base and J by 3 bases, with 10 bases left in between. The CDR3 consists of 15 residues. The CDR3 DNA reads TGTGCCAGCAGCTTGAACGGGCTGCACACCGGGGAGCTGTTTTTT. Its translation is CASSLNGLHTGELFF.

The chain couples TRBV12-3 or TRBV12-4 to TRBJ1-1; D possibly corresponds to TRBD1 (5 bases). CDR3 length equals 13 residues. V lost 8 bases, J lost 1 base, and 11 bases lay in between. CDR3 protein: CASVTGGNTEAFF. The CDR3 DNA follows: TGTGCCAGCGTGACGGGGGGGAACACTGAAGCTTTCTTT.

This chain uses TRBV28 with TRBJ2-4; 11 nucleotides align to TRBD2. Germline CDR1 reads MDHEN; CDR2 reads SYDVKM. V shed 0 bases and J 5 bases; nucleotides not matched to a gene: 15. The CDR3 has 20 amino acids. CDR3 amino acids: CASSLWRLVAGGPGENIQYF. The CDR3 bases are TGTGCCAGCAGTTTATGGCGTTTGGTAGCGGGAGGGCCTGGCGAAAACATTCAGTACTTC. The complete variable domain, with remaining parts taken from reference TRBV28 and TRBJ2-4, reads DVKVTQSSRYLVKRTGEKVFLECVQDMDHENMFWYRQDPGLGLRLIYFSYDVKMKEKGDIPEGYSVSREKKERFSLILESASTNQTSMYLCASSLWRLVAGGPGENIQYFGAGTRLSVL.

V usage is TRBV6-6 and J usage is TRBJ2-1, with a tentative D call TRBD2 (6 bases). This CDR3 is 15 amino acids long. Germline CDR1 and CDR2: MNHNY and SVGAGI (reference sequence). V was cut by 3 bases and J by 5 bases, with 14 bases left in between. The CDR3 DNA reads as TGTGCCAGCAGTTATGGGGGAGGTCGAAACAATGAGCAGTTCTTC. Translated: CASSYGGGRNNEQFF.

The V and J genes are TRBV19 and TRBJ2-2; D not resolved. Trimming removed 5 bases at V and 4 bases at J, with 14 bases between. Germline CDR1 is LNHDA and CDR2 is SQIVND (reference sequence). There are 15 residues in the CDR3. The CDR3 nucleotides read TGTGCCAGTAGTTCCAGGTTTTCGGGCACCGGGGAGCTGTTTTTT. It translates to CASSSRFSGTGELFF.

This clone was found once. The CDR3: CASSRQSNQPQHF. The CDR3 DNA sequence: TGTGCCAGCAGCCGACAATCCAATCAGCCCCAGCATTTT. The chain carries TRBV3-1 (or the pseudogene TRBV3-2) and TRBJ1-5; D gene uncertain. The CDR3 spans 13 residues. Germline CDR1 reads LGHDT; CDR2 reads YNNKEL (reference sequence). Trimming took off 4 bases at V and 3 bases at J, with 7 bases between the two ends.

This sequence joins TRBV18 and TRBJ1-1, with D uncertain. Trimming left V 6 bases short and J 1 base short, with 9 bases between. The germline V gene has CDR1 KGHSH and CDR2 LQKENI. This CDR3 region has 13 residues. This chain's CDR3 is CASSQSTNTEAFF. The CDR3 DNA sequence: TGTGCCAGCTCTCAAAGCACGAACACTGAAGCTTTCTTT.

The V call is TRBV7-2, the J call TRBJ1-4; D gene unclear. Germline V gene sequence: CDR1 SGHTA, CDR2 FQGNSA. V dropped 5 bases and J dropped 8 bases, with 15 bases sitting between them. There are 14 residues in the CDR3. The CDR3 loop reads CASSRVGLREKLFF. Here the CDR3 DNA reads TGTGCCAGCAGCCGCGTCGGGTTGCGAGAAAAACTGTTTTTT. Variable domain in full (rest from reference TRBV7-2 and TRBJ1-4): GAGVSQSPSNKVTEKGKDVELRCDPISGHTALYWYRQSLGQGLEFLIYFQGNSAPDKSGLPSDRFSAERTGGSVSTLTIQRTQQEDSAVYLCASSRVGLREKLFFGSGTQLSVL.

V and J are TRBV21-1 and TRBJ2-6. TRBV21-1 corresponds to a pseudogene. The CDR3 runs to 20 residues. CDR3 residues: CASSKEWDGPDRPGANVLTF. The CDR3 DNA reads as TGTGCCAGCAGCAAAGAATGGGACGGCCCAGATCGACCTGGGGCCAACGTCCTGACTTTC.

V and J are TRBV7-3 and TRBJ2-2; TRBD2 agrees at 8 bases. The CDR3 spans 14 residues. The germline V gene encodes CDR1 SGHTA and CDR2 FQGTGA. J was trimmed by 4 bases and V by 5 bases; bases with no gene match: 3. The CDR3 reads CASSETSATGELFF. The CDR3 DNA reads TGTGCCAGCAGCGAGACTAGCGCCACCGGGGAGCTGTTTTTT.

J is TRBJ2-2 and V is TRBV6-5; 11 nucleotides agree with TRBD1. The CDR3 is made up of 15 amino acids. The germline gives CDR1 MNHEY, CDR2 SVGAGI. The junction had 4 bases not matched to a gene; V was cut back by 4 bases and J by 6 bases. The CDR3 DNA reads TGTGCCAGCAGTTGGGACAGGGGGGGACCCGGGGAGCTGTTTTTT. Translated: CASSWDRGGPGELFF.